This is a list of T cell receptor beta chains from one sample in a study of T cells in Graves' hyperthyroidism and ophthalmopathy. In TCRdb, the multiplex PCR reads were re-called with MiXCR into one record per CDR3 protein. The sample consists of a few hundred thousand distinct CDR3 sequences, under 60% of them appearing once. Sequenced input: peripheral blood or thyroid tissue (not recorded which). The receptor set was obtained from a woman aged 18-35 years with Graves' hyperthyroidism. CDR3s include the opening cysteine and the closing phenylalanine or tryptophan. The D gene is left open where the match is weak. Clone size is not always given. Where it is, it says once, few, many or a class for expanded clones.

j_call | d_call | v_call | clone_size | cdr3_nt | cdr3_aa
TRBJ1-6 | - | TRBV7-2 | many | TGTGCCACCGAGGCGGGTTTCAATAATTCACCCCTCCACTTT | CATEAGFNNSPLHF
TRBJ1-2 | - | TRBV15 | - | TGTGCCACCATCTACGGCCGGAAAGGCTATGGCTACACCTTC | CATIYGRKGYGYTF
TRBJ2-5 | - | TRBV4-1 | - | TGCGCCAGCAGCCAAGTTAGGGGCAATCAGCCCCAGTACTTC | CASSQVRGNQPQYF
TRBJ1-6 | - | TRBV20-1 | many | TGCAGTGCTAGAGTCAGGACAAAGGGTGATTACGTCCACTTT | CSARVRTKGDYVHF
TRBJ2-7 | - | TRBV4-3 | few | TGCGCCAGCAGCCAAGATCCCAGGGAGAACCTCTACGAGCAGTACTTC | CASSQDPRENLYEQYF
TRBJ1-1 | - | TRBV11-2 | many | TGTGCCAGCAGCTCTCCTTTTGAGTGGTTGGCTTTCTTT | CASSSPFEWLAFF
TRBJ1-2 | TRBD1 | TRBV7-9 | many | TGTGCCAGCAGCTCCTGGGACAGAACCTCGGGGGGCTACACCTTC | CASSSWDRTSGGYTF
TRBJ1-2 | - | TRBV5-1 | once | TGCGCCAGTACTACGTACGGGAAAGGCTACACCTTC | CASTTYGKGYTF
TRBJ1-2 | - | TRBV12-3/TRBV12-4 | - | TGTGCCAGCAGTCCATCCGCTAGCGGGGGTATGGATGGCTACACCTTC | CASSPSASGGMDGYTF
TRBJ1-1 | - | TRBV20-1 | many | TGCAGTGCTAGGTCCCCCGGTGCTTTCTTT | CSARSPGAFF
TRBJ2-7 | - | TRBV10-1 | - | TGCGCCAGCAATAACGACAGAGTCGGTAACGAGCAGTACTTC | CASNNDRVGNEQYF
TRBJ2-6 | - | TRBV6-5 | - | TGTGCCAGCAGTGTTGGCAGCTCTGGGGCCAACGCCCTGACTTTC | CASSVGSSGANALTF
TRBJ2-2 | TRBD2 | TRBV11-2 | many | TGTGCCAGCAGCTCTTTTAGCGGGAGTGTTACCGGGGAGCTGTTTTTT | CASSSFSGSVTGELFF
TRBJ1-2 | - | TRBV6-5 | - | TGTGCCAGCAAACGGGGGAAGGTGGACACCTTC | CASKRGKVDTF
TRBJ2-5 | - | TRBV20-1 | - | TGCAGCTTGAGCAGGGAAGAGACCCAGTACTTC | CSLSREETQYF
TRBJ1-1 | - | TRBV20-1 | once | TGCAGTGCTGTCAGGGAGAATGAAGCTTTCTTT | CSAVRENEAFF
TRBJ2-3 | TRBD1 | TRBV29-1 | - | TGCAGCGTTGCAGGACAGGGGGGAAATACGCAGTATTTT | CSVAGQGGNTQYF
TRBJ1-2 | - | TRBV10-3 | many | TGTGCCATCCCCGCAGCCTATGGCTACACCTTC | CAIPAAYGYTF
TRBJ2-3 | - | TRBV4-2 | - | TGTGCCAGCAGAGAGGGGGATACCACAGATACGCAGTATTTT | CASREGDTTDTQYF
TRBJ1-3 | - | TRBV2 | many | TGTGCCAGCAGTGGAGGCAGGGAATCGGACACCATATATTTT | CASSGGRESDTIYF
TRBJ1-6 | - | TRBV5-1 | many | TGCGCCAGCAGCTTGACAGTCTCGGCTTCACCCCTCCACTTT | CASSLTVSASPLHF
TRBJ1-1 | TRBD1 | TRBV4-1 | many | TGCGCCAGCAGCCAAGGCAGGGGGCAAGGGATCACTGAAGCTTTCTTT | CASSQGRGQGITEAFF
TRBJ1-6 | - | TRBV2 | - | TGTGCCAGGGGGGGGATAGGGAAAAATTCACCCCTCCACTTT | CARGGIGKNSPLHF
TRBJ2-7 | - | TRBV19 | many | TGTGCCAGTAATTCCGGGGACTCCTACGAGCAGTACTTC | CASNSGDSYEQYF
TRBJ2-1 | - | TRBV11-3 | - | TGTGCCAGCAGCCCCGCGGGGCAGGAGCAGTTCTTC | CASSPAGQEQFF
TRBJ1-4 | TRBD1 | TRBV7-7 | many | TGTGCCAGCAGCCCAACAGGGGCGGAAAAACTGTTTTTT | CASSPTGAEKLFF
TRBJ1-6 | - | TRBV30 | few | TGTGCCTGGAGTGTACCTGGGACCCCAAGGGTGTCCCTCCACTTT | CAWSVPGTPRVSLHF
TRBJ2-5 | TRBD2 | TRBV19 | many | TGTGCCAGTAGTGTCAGCGGGGCTCAAGAGACCCAGTACTTC | CASSVSGAQETQYF
TRBJ2-7 | TRBD1 | TRBV2 | once | TGTGCCAGCAGTACCCCCGGGACAGGAGGTGAGCAGTACTTC | CASSTPGTGGEQYF
TRBJ2-1 | - | TRBV6-1 | - | TGTGCCAGCAATTTACGGGAGAGCTCCTACAATGAGCAGTTCTTC | CASNLRESSYNEQFF
TRBJ1-5 | - | TRBV30 | - | TGTACCTGGAGTGTAGACTCCAATCAGCCCCAGCATTTT | CTWSVDSNQPQHF
TRBJ2-5 | - | TRBV19 | - | TGTGCCAGTAGCCTAGGGTTCCCAGGAGGGGAGACCCAGTACTTC | CASSLGFPGGETQYF
TRBJ2-7 | - | TRBV7-9 | many | TGTGCCAGCAGCTTAAGTGCCAACTACGAGCAGTACTTC | CASSLSANYEQYF
TRBJ2-5 | TRBD2 | TRBV20-1 | many | TGCAGTGCTAGTTCTAGCGGGATTCGAGAGACCCAGTACTTC | CSASSSGIRETQYF
TRBJ1-5 | - | TRBV5-5 | many | TGTGCCAGCAGCAGAGGGGGACGAGGGCAGCCCCAGCATTTT | CASSRGGRGQPQHF
TRBJ2-7 | - | TRBV29-1 | many | TGCAGCGTTGAGTCCTGGGGATCCTACGAGCAGTACTTC | CSVESWGSYEQYF
TRBJ1-4 | TRBD1 | TRBV24-1 | - | TGTGCCACCAGTGAGCGAACAGGGGGCTATGAAAAACTGTTTTTT | CATSERTGGYEKLFF
TRBJ1-4 | TRBD1 | TRBV30 | few | TGTGCCTGGAATACCGGGACAGGGGATGAAAAACTGTTTTTT | CAWNTGTGDEKLFF
TRBJ2-5 | - | TRBV6-5 | many | TGTGCCAGCAGTTACCGTAGCCCCCAAGAGACCCAGTACTTC | CASSYRSPQETQYF
TRBJ2-3 | - | TRBV7-9 | - | TGTGCCAGCAGCTCCCGTGTCGGTGGAGGTGGTACGCAGTATTTT | CASSSRVGGGGTQYF
TRBJ2-7 | - | TRBV20-1 | - | TGCAGTGCTACCAGGGGTCAGAGCACCTACAATGAGCAGTACTTC | CSATRGQSTYNEQYF
TRBJ2-5 | - | TRBV7-3 | many | TGTGCCAGCAGCTCAAGTCTCAGGGAGACCCAGTACTTC | CASSSSLRETQYF
TRBJ2-7 | - | TRBV5-1 | few | TGCGCCAGCAGCTTGCAATTCGGGCCGCGCAACGAGCAGTACTTC | CASSLQFGPRNEQYF
TRBJ1-2 | - | TRBV19 | many | TGTGCCAGTAGTACGGACATACAGGTTTCTAACTATGGCTACACCTTC | CASSTDIQVSNYGYTF
TRBJ2-5 | - | TRBV7-9 | many | TGTGCCAGCAGCCCTAAGAGGAGGGTTGAAGAGACCCAGTACTTC | CASSPKRRVEETQYF
TRBJ2-3 | TRBD1 | TRBV7-6 | many | TGTGCCAGCAGCTTATTTGGACAGGGTGTAGGGACAGATACGCAGTATTTT | CASSLFGQGVGTDTQYF
TRBJ2-2 | - | TRBV5-1 | many | TGCGCCAGCAGCATACACTCCCAGAGCACCGGGGAGCTGTTTTTT | CASSIHSQSTGELFF
TRBJ2-5 | - | TRBV7-2 | many | TGTGCCAGCAGCTTAGTAAGGGTGTGGCGGGATACCCAAGAGACCCAGTACTTC | CASSLVRVWRDTQETQYF
TRBJ1-4 | - | TRBV29-1 | - | TGCAGCGTTCGTGCAGGGATAAATGAAAAACTGTTTTTT | CSVRAGINEKLFF
TRBJ1-1 | - | TRBV15 | many | TGTGCCACCAGCAGGGCTTCGAACACTGAAGCTTTCTTT | CATSRASNTEAFF
TRBJ1-5 | - | TRBV27 | - | TGTGCCAGCGGTAGCAATCAGCCCCCGCATTTT | CASGSNQPPHF